These 17 T cell receptor beta chains share one sample of origin, sequenced in a study of blood T cells in healthy people across ages. Sample-barcoded 5' priming and a J-beta primer mix drove a second PCR of roughly 7 to 11 cycles. MiXCR, applied by TCRdb to the 5' RACE reads, yields one record per CDR3 protein. The repertoire consists of some 710,000 distinct CDR3 sequences, with 22% occurring once and the leading ten covering approximately 20%. Sequenced sample: blood. The origin of the receptors is a man aged 65 to 79 in good health.

The CDR3 coding sequence is TGTGCCAGCAGTTACATGTCCCCAGATACGCAGTATTTT. Translating it yields CASSYMSPDTQYF. The chain links TRBV6-2 or TRBV6-3 to TRBJ2-3, with D unresolved. The CDR3 length is 13 residues. The germline V gene has CDR1 MNHEY and CDR2 SVGEGT. V dropped 2 bases and J dropped 4 bases, with 7 bases sitting between them.

CDR3 sequence reads: CAIGESIVHEQYV. CDR3 in DNA: TGTGCCATCGGTGAGTCGATTGTTCACGAGCAGTACGTC. J is TRBJ2-5 and V is TRBV10-3; unclear D gene. The J call may not be correct, given that the DNA end is closer to TRBJ2-7. The CDR3 is made up of 13 amino acids. From germline, CDR1 is ENHRY and CDR2 SYGVKD.

This sequence joins TRBV7-2 and TRBJ1-2; D remains unclear. This CDR3 contains 15 residues. Per germline, CDR1 SGHTA and CDR2 FQGNSA. Trimming cost V 6 bases and J 1 base, with 15 bases left between them. The CDR3 protein is CASRRPGEGNYGYTF. DNA of the CDR3: TGTGCCAGCAGAAGGCCCGGGGAGGGTAACTATGGCTACACCTTC.

The chain uses TRBV2 and TRBJ1-1; D is ambiguous. Trimming stripped 4 bases from V and 4 bases from J, with 10 bases between. Germline loops: CDR1 SNHLY, CDR2 FYNNEI. CDR3 size: 13 residues. CDR3 protein: CASSVTSGTEAFF. In DNA form, the CDR3 reads TGTGCCAGCAGTGTCACCTCGGGCACTGAAGCTTTCTTT. Using reference TRBV2 and TRBJ1-1 for the parts outside the CDR3, the full variable domain is EPEVTQTPSHQVTQMGQEVILRCVPISNHLYFYWYRQILGQKVEFLVSFYNNEISEKSEIFDDQFSVERPDGSNFTLKIRSTKLEDSAMYFCASSVTSGTEAFFGQGTRLTVV.

The V and J genes are TRBV12-3 or TRBV12-4 and TRBJ1-2; TRBD1 matches at 8 bases. Trimming took 6 bases from V and 5 from J; bases not matched to a gene: 8. The CDR3 loop spans 14 amino acids. The CDR3 DNA reads as TGTGCCAGCAGCATGGACAGGGTCGGGTATGGCTACACCTTC. This encodes CASSMDRVGYGYTF.

The rearrangement joins TRBV5-5 to TRBJ2-2, with 10 bases aligning to TRBD1. The germline gives CDR1 SGHKS, CDR2 YYEKEE (reference sequence). This CDR3 contains 17 residues. The ends lost 5 bases at V and 0 bases at J; junction bases unmatched: 7. The CDR3 nucleotides read TGTGCCAGCAGTTCCGGGACAGGGGTCACGAACACCGGGGAGCTGTTTTTT. Encoded protein: CASSSGTGVTNTGELFF. The complete variable domain, with remaining parts taken from reference TRBV5-5 and TRBJ2-2, reads DAGVTQSPTHLIKTRGQQVTLRCSPISGHKSVSWYQQVLGQGPQFIFQYYEKEERGRGNFPDRFSARQFPNYSSELNVNALLLGDSALYLCASSSGTGVTNTGELFFGEGSRLTVL.

In DNA form, the CDR3 reads TGCGCCAGCAGCCAAGAAAGGACTAGAGCCAACATTCAGTACTTC. This gives the protein CASSQERTRANIQYF. The chain employs TRBV4-3 and TRBJ2-4, with 7 bases fitting TRBD2. Germline CDR1 LGHNA, CDR2 YSLEER. V shed 0 bases, J shed 7 bases, and the junction held 6 bases outside the gene matches. The CDR3 extends over 15 amino acids.

This clonotype was observed a few times. This sequence joins TRBV6-6 and TRBJ2-5, with 10 bases aligning to TRBD2. With the DNA end fitting TRBJ2-1 better, the J assignment may be wrong. The CDR3 length is 14 residues. Germline assignment: CDR1 MNHNY and CDR2 SVGAGI (reference sequence). The chain's CDR3 is CASSYPSGGNEQFF. As DNA, the CDR3 is TGTGCCAGCAGTTATCCTAGCGGGGGTAATGAGCAGTTCTTC.

The chain uses TRBV20-1 and TRBJ1-1, with a tentative D call TRBD1 (6 bases). This CDR3 has 14 amino acids. The germline CDR1 and CDR2 sequences are DFQATT and SNEGSKA (reference sequence). V was trimmed by 2 bases and J by 5 bases, leaving 15 bases between them. The DNA for the CDR3 is TGCAGTGCTAGATACAGGGCGCGACGAACTGAAGCTTTCTTT. Protein sequence: CSARYRARRTEAFF.

The V call is TRBV6-4, the J call TRBJ2-3, with D perhaps TRBD1 (5 bases). Germline V lookup: CDR1 MRHNA, CDR2 SNTAGT. Trimming took 3 bases from V and 1 from J, leaving 8 bases between them. This CDR3 comprises 14 residues. The CDR3 DNA sequence: TGTGCCAGCAGTGAGGGGCTAGGCACAGATACGCAGTATTTT. Translating it yields CASSEGLGTDTQYF.

A remark on this clonotype: Germline is not matched at one junction end, which may reflect a read error. This chain uses TRBV7-8 with TRBJ2-3; possible D gene TRBD2, 5 bases. This CDR3 comprises 13 residues. Germline V gene lookup returns CDR1 SGHVS and CDR2 FQNEAQ. The CDR3 here is CASSLVLTPGLLF. For the CDR3, the DNA is TGTGCCAGCAGCCTCGTACTTACTCCTGGACTTTTATTT.

This clonotype has only a few counts. This sequence joins TRBV10-3 and TRBJ2-3; D gene ambiguous. The V gene's germline CDR1 is ENHRY and CDR2 SYGVKD. The CDR3 has 13 amino acids. The V and J ends lost 0 bases and 6 bases respectively, with 7 bases between them. The CDR3 sequence: CAISESNLDTQYF. The CDR3 region has the DNA TGTGCCATCAGTGAGTCGAACTTGGATACGCAGTATTTT.

The rearrangement uses TRBV20-1 and TRBJ2-7, with 8 positions matching TRBD1. The CDR3 runs 14 residues. From germline, CDR1 is DFQATT and CDR2 SNEGSKA (reference sequence). V dropped 3 bases and J dropped 3; count of bases not matched to a gene: 7. Here the CDR3 DNA reads TGCAGTGCTAGCCCCATGGACAGGGACTACGAGCAGTACTTC. This encodes CSASPMDRDYEQYF.

The chain is built from TRBV6-5 and TRBJ1-6; 7 positions agree with TRBD1. The J segment lost 8 bases and the V segment lost 0 bases, leaving 4 bases of the junction unmatched. The CDR3 is made up of 15 amino acids. The germline V gene has CDR1 MNHEY and CDR2 SVGAGI. This CDR3 reads CASSYSNRGHSPLHF. DNA for the CDR3: TGTGCCAGCAGTTACTCGAACAGGGGACATTCACCCCTCCACTTT.

The V gene is TRBV7-2, the J gene TRBJ2-3; 10 bases map to TRBD1. The CDR3 totals 18 residues. Germline CDR1 and CDR2: SGHTA and FQGNSA. V gave up 2 bases and J gave up 1 base; unmatched junction bases: 9. CDR3 DNA: TGTGCCAGCAGCTTAAATGGGGACAGGGGCTTTCGCACAGATACGCAGTATTTT. This sequence encodes CASSLNGDRGFRTDTQYF. Full variable domain (remainder filled in from reference TRBV7-2 and TRBJ2-3): GAGVSQSPSNKVTEKGKDVELRCDPISGHTALYWYRQSLGQGLEFLIYFQGNSAPDKSGLPSDRFSAERTGGSVSTLTIQRTQQEDSAVYLCASSLNGDRGFRTDTQYFGPGTRLTVL.

This sequence joins TRBV20-1 and TRBJ1-3; no definite D call. The germline V gene encodes CDR1 DFQATT and CDR2 SNEGSKA (reference sequence). The CDR3 is made up of 12 amino acids. Trimming took off 2 bases at V and 8 bases at J, with 10 bases between the two ends. CDR3 amino acids: CSARPPSDTIYF. The CDR3 DNA follows: TGCAGTGCTAGACCCCCATCGGACACCATATATTTT.

This chain joins TRBV29-1 and TRBJ1-1, with TRBD1 as a possible D gene (5 bases). Trimming pared 6 bases from V and 4 bases from J, leaving 12 bases between. The germline V gene has CDR1 SQVTM and CDR2 ANQGSEA. There are 12 residues in the CDR3. CDR3 nucleotides: TGCAGCGTGGGACTAGCTAGCACTGAAGCTTTCTTT. Its translation is CSVGLASTEAFF.